This T cell receptor (beta chain) is drawn from a study of cytomegalovirus exposure and HLA in healthy donors. Study-wide results and limits: The dataset shows that most TCR sequences were rare, while some public TCRs occurred in many donors. Accounts indicate the classifier identified cytomegalovirus status with strong specificity and sensitivity. Within the 120 or so validation repertoires, first-cohort TCR clusters tended to co-occur, according to a later analysis. Through in vitro validation, a few CMV-associated chains were shown to be specific for CMV antigens.

Assay: immunoSEQ multiplex PCR; the TCRdb copy retains only in-frame clones and omits some. The sample lists approximately 120,000 clones; approximately 91% were seen once. Trimming left V 2 bases short and J 5 bases short, with 15 bases between. Germline lookup yields CDR1 MGHRA and CDR2 YSYEKL. The CDR3 consists of 16 residues. With respect to this clone: Its antigen is not known.

This TCR was sampled from a woman under 30 in good health and CMV-seronegative. The sequenced sample consisted of PBMCs. The V gene is TRBV4-1, the J gene TRBJ1-4; possibly TRBD1 for D (5 bases). CDR3 protein: CASSQLDVGGNEKLFF. CDR3 DNA: TGCGCCAGCAGCCAACTGGACGTGGGGGGGAATGAAAAACTGTTTTTT.